This is a list of T cell receptor beta chains from one sample in a study of blood T cell repertoires in COVID-19. Assay: immunoSEQ multiplex PCR; the TCRdb copy retains only in-frame clones and omits some. This table holds 100,000 to 150,000 clones, 85% found once. The sequenced material came from peripheral blood. The receptors were gathered from a woman older than 75 with COVID-19, enrolled during active disease. Both conserved end residues are part of each CDR3. Fields, in order: D gene, J gene, clone size, CDR3 length, V gene, CDR3 DNA, CDR3 protein. The D gene is left open where the match is weak. Part of the rows lack a size; the others show once, few, many or a class for expanded clones.

TRBD2 | TRBJ2-5 | few | 15 | TRBV4-3 | TGCGCCAGCAGCCAAGCGGGCGGGAGTCAAGAGACCCAGTACTTC | CASSQAGGSQETQYF
TRBD1 | TRBJ1-2 | . | 15 | TRBV9 | TGTGCCAGCAGCGTAGGGTCTGGGACAGGGCACGGCTACACCTTC | CASSVGSGTGHGYTF
. | TRBJ2-5 | . | 15 | TRBV19 | TGTGCCAGTAGTAGCGACCGGGAAGATTTGCAGACCCAGTACTTC | CASSSDREDLQTQYF
TRBD1 | TRBJ2-7 | . | 16 | TRBV5-4 | TGTGCCAGCAGTCCTGGGGGGACAGGGGGCGGATACGAGCAGTACTTC | CASSPGGTGGGYEQYF
TRBD1 | TRBJ1-4 | once | 13 | TRBV7-8 | TGTGCCAGCAGCCTAGACAGGGTTGAAAAACTGTTTTTT | CASSLDRVEKLFF
. | TRBJ2-2 | . | 14 | TRBV3-1/TRBV3-2 | TGTGCCAGCAGCCCTCGGGAGCTAAGCGGGGAGCTGTTTTTT | CASSPRELSGELFF
TRBD1 | TRBJ1-2 | . | 15 | TRBV4-1 | TGCGCCAGCAGCCAGGTCTCGGACAGGGGCGAGGGCTACACCTTC | CASSQVSDRGEGYTF
. | TRBJ1-2 | few | 11 | TRBV29-1 | TGCAGCACCACACATAACTATGGCTACACCTTC | CSTTHNYGYTF
TRBD2 | TRBJ2-3 | . | 15 | TRBV28 | TGTGCCAGCAGCACTAGCGGCCAATTCCCAGATACGCAGTATTTT | CASSTSGQFPDTQYF
. | TRBJ2-7 | . | 13 | TRBV3-1/TRBV3-2 | TGTGCCAGCAGCCCCGATCTCCGCTCAGGGGAGTACTTC | CASSPDLRSGEYF
TRBD1 | TRBJ1-1 | . | 14 | TRBV28 | TGTGCCAGCAGTTTCGGACAGGCCAACACTGAAGCTTTCTTT | CASSFGQANTEAFF
. | TRBJ2-2 | . | 13 | TRBV4-2 | TGTGCCAGCAGCCAATTCGACAGCGGGGAGCTGTTTTTT | CASSQFDSGELFF
TRBD1 | TRBJ2-5 | . | 15 | TRBV7-9 | TGTGCCAGCAGCTTAGCGGGGACAGTCCAAGAGACCCAGTACTTC | CASSLAGTVQETQYF
TRBD2 | TRBJ2-7 | . | 14 | TRBV6-6 | TGTGCCAGCAGTTACACTAGCGGGTCCTACGAGCAGTACTTC | CASSYTSGSYEQYF
. | TRBJ2-1 | . | 15 | TRBV5-1 | TGCGCCAGCAGCTTGGGTGGGGGCGCGTACAATGAGCAGTTCTTC | CASSLGGGAYNEQFF
. | TRBJ2-3 | . | 14 | TRBV9 | TGTGCCAGCGGGGGCGGGAGAGGTTCAGATACGCAGTATTTT | CASGGGRGSDTQYF
. | TRBJ2-1 | . | 15 | TRBV6-1 | TGTGCCAGCAGTGAACGTCGGGATAATGGCAATGAGCAGTTCTTC | CASSERRDNGNEQFF
. | TRBJ2-1 | . | 12 | TRBV4-3 | TGCGCCAGCAGCCAAGGAGTAAATGAGCAGTTCTTC | CASSQGVNEQFF
. | TRBJ2-7 | . | 12 | TRBV7-2 | TGTGCCAGCAGCTTAGTCAGTTACGAGCAGTACTTC | CASSLVSYEQYF
. | TRBJ1-2 | . | 15 | TRBV5-4 | TGTGCCAGCAAGACGGGACGGGACACAACAGGAGGCTACACCTTC | CASKTGRDTTGGYTF
. | TRBJ1-3 | . | 15 | TRBV21-1 | TGTGCCCCCCCCGGGGAAGGGAGCTCTGGAAACACCATATATTTT | CAPPGEGSSGNTIYF
. | TRBJ1-3 | . | 15 | TRBV3-1/TRBV3-2 | TGTGCCAGCAGCCCCGGCAGGGGCGGCGGAAACACCATATATTTT | CASSPGRGGGNTIYF
. | TRBJ2-6 | . | 15 | TRBV2 | TGTGCCAGCAGTCCCCGGACAGCTGGGGCCAACGTCCTGACTTTC | CASSPRTAGANVLTF
TRBD1 | TRBJ1-4 | . | 15 | TRBV29-1 | TGCAGCGTTGAAGAGGGGACAGGGCCAAGGGGAAAACTGTTTTTT | CSVEEGTGPRGKLFF
TRBD2 | TRBJ2-2 | . | 15 | TRBV18 | TGTGCCAGCTCACGACTAGCGGCGAACACCGGGGAGCTGTTTTTT | CASSRLAANTGELFF
. | TRBJ2-2 | . | 14 | TRBV14 | TGTGCCAGCAGCCAAGATGGGGGGACCGGGGAGCTGTTTTTT | CASSQDGGTGELFF
. | TRBJ1-1 | . | 15 | TRBV6-5 | TGTGCCAGCAGTTACATGCAGGGGCTAGGGACTGAAGCTTTCTTT | CASSYMQGLGTEAFF
TRBD2 | TRBJ2-7 | few | 13 | TRBV6-2/TRBV6-3 | TGTGCCAGCAGTTGGACTAGCGGGTACGAGCAGTACTTC | CASSWTSGYEQYF
TRBD1 | TRBJ2-5 | once | 15 | TRBV19 | TGTGCCAGTAGCGCCTTGAGGGGGCAAGGAGAGACCCAGTACTTC | CASSALRGQGETQYF
TRBD1 | TRBJ2-7 | . | 16 | TRBV28 | TGTGCCAGCAGTCGCGCTTGGGGACAGGGGCCCCACGAGCAGTACTTC | CASSRAWGQGPHEQYF
TRBD2 | TRBJ2-3 | . | 16 | TRBV5-1 | TGCGCCAGCAGCCAAGGACTAGCTCAATCGGCAGATACGCAGTATTTT | CASSQGLAQSADTQYF
. | TRBJ1-2 | . | 12 | TRBV28 | TGTGCCAGCAGTTATGGGGAGTATGGCTACACCTTC | CASSYGEYGYTF
. | TRBJ1-6 | . | 16 | TRBV14 | TGTGCCAGCAGCCAAGTGGCAGGGCTAGTCAATTCACCCCTCCACTTT | CASSQVAGLVNSPLHF
. | TRBJ2-1 | . | 15 | TRBV7-6 | TGTGCCAGCAGCTTTCCCGGAACGGGGAACAATGAGCAGTTCTTC | CASSFPGTGNNEQFF
. | TRBJ2-1 | . | 12 | TRBV11-2 | TGTGCCAGCAGCTTAACTCCCGGGGAGCAGTTCTTC | CASSLTPGEQFF
TRBD2 | TRBJ2-5 | . | 12 | TRBV6-2/TRBV6-3 | TGTGCCAGCAGTCTGGGGGGGACTTGGTACTACTTC | CASSLGGTWYYF
. | TRBJ2-7 | . | 15 | TRBV3-1/TRBV3-2 | TGTGCCAGCAGCCACCCCGGGAACCTCCCCCACGAGCAGTACTTC | CASSHPGNLPHEQYF
TRBD2 | TRBJ2-7 | once | 14 | TRBV6-6 | TGTGCCAGCGCACCGGGACTAGCGGGATCCGAGCAGTACTTC | CASAPGLAGSEQYF
TRBD1 | TRBJ1-4 | . | 16 | TRBV3-1/TRBV3-2 | TGTGCCAGCAGCCAAAGGACAGGGGGTTATAATGAAAAACTGTTTTTT | CASSQRTGGYNEKLFF
. | TRBJ2-2 | . | 14 | TRBV6-5 | TGTGCCACTCTAGAGGGAATGAACACCGGGGAGCTGTTTTTT | CATLEGMNTGELFF
TRBD2 | TRBJ2-7 | few | 23 | TRBV28 | TGTGCCAGCAGTACCGCCGGACAGACCTTACTAGCGGGAGGGCCAGGAAGATCCTACGAGCAGTACTTC | CASSTAGQTLLAGGPGRSYEQYF
. | TRBJ2-3 | . | 12 | TRBV3-1/TRBV3-2 | TGTGCCAGCAGCCAAGAAGGAGGCACGCAGTATTTT | CASSQEGGTQYF
TRBD1 | TRBJ2-1 | . | 14 | TRBV6-5 | TGTGCCAGCAGTTTGGACAGGGCCCGGGGTGAGCAGTTCTTC | CASSLDRARGEQFF
. | TRBJ2-5 | once | 14 | TRBV28 | TGTGCCAGCAGCTACACAGGGAACCAAGAGACCCAGTACTTC | CASSYTGNQETQYF
. | TRBJ1-1 | . | 15 | TRBV6-6 | TGTGCCAGCAGTTCCACGGCCCTTACAGGGCCGGAAGCTTTCTTT | CASSSTALTGPEAFF